Following are 5 T cell receptor beta chains from one sample sequenced in a study of control samples from healthy donors and cancer patients. This table comes from immunoSEQ multiplex PCR, and its TCRdb copy is limited to in-frame clones, with some not included. This table has roughly 120,000 clones, approximately 90% appearing once. Sequenced material: blood. Receptors were obtained from a woman in her late teens or twenties in good health.

The gene calls are TRBV10-3 and TRBJ2-7, with TRBD2 identical over 12 bases. Germline assignment: CDR1 ENHRY and CDR2 SYGVKD. V trimming: 8 bases; J trimming: 6 bases; junction bases outside the gene matches: 8. The CDR3 spans 14 residues. The chain's CDR3 is CAIQTSGRKSEQYF. Here the CDR3 DNA reads TGTGCCATCCAAACTAGCGGGAGGAAGAGCGAGCAGTACTTC.

This clone was counted between two and nine times. The chain uses TRBV7-3 and TRBJ1-1, with D possibly TRBD1 on 5 matching bases. CDR1 is SGHTA and CDR2 is FQGTGA in the germline V gene. The CDR3 totals 13 residues. Deletions cut 5 bases from V and 1 base from J, with 8 bases between. The CDR3 loop reads CASSQGQNTEAFF. In nucleotides, the CDR3 is TGTGCCAGCAGCCAAGGACAGAACACTGAAGCTTTCTTT.

The chain links TRBV5-6 to TRBJ2-7; 10 positions agree with TRBD1. V dropped 2 bases and J dropped 6; count of bases not matched to a gene: 5. The germline gives CDR1 SGHDT, CDR2 YYEEEE. CDR3 length: 14 residues. Written as DNA, the CDR3 is TGTGCCAGCAGCTTAGTCGACAGGGGGCGCGAGCAGTACTTC. Translating gives CASSLVDRGREQYF.

V is TRBV11-2 and J is TRBJ1-6; D not certain. V was pared by 1 base and J by 13 bases, with 8 bases between. Germline CDR1 and CDR2: SGHAT and FQNNGV. This CDR3 region has 12 residues. The DNA for the CDR3 is TGTGCCAGCAGCTTAGGAGGCAATCCCCTCCACTTT. Translating gives CASSLGGNPLHF. The full variable domain, with the rest looked up from reference TRBV11-2 and TRBJ1-6, is EAGVAQSPRYKIIEKRQSVAFWCNPISGHATLYWYQQILGQGPKLLIQFQNNGVVDDSQLPKDRFSAERLKGVDSTLKIQPAKLEDSAVYLCASSLGGNPLHFGNGTRLTVT.

This clone was seen only once. This sequence joins TRBV19 and TRBJ1-2; D uncertain. This CDR3 comprises 14 residues. Per the germline V gene, CDR1 is LNHDA and CDR2 is SQIVND (reference sequence). Trimming stripped 5 bases from V and 5 bases from J, with 15 bases between. DNA of the CDR3: TGTGCCAGTAGTCCCCGAGAGGAGATTTATGGCTACACCTTC. Translating it yields CASSPREEIYGYTF.